Listed below are T cell receptor beta chains from one sample, sequenced in a study of cytomegalovirus exposure and HLA in healthy donors. The protocol was immunoSEQ multiplex PCR, while the TCRdb copy is restricted to in-frame clones and leaves out a portion. The sample records more than 90,000 clones, 81% being singletons. Sequencing input: PBMCs. The receptors here all came from a woman aged 65 to 85 in good health and CMV-seropositive. Each CDR3 is given with its conserved first and last residue.

V gene	CDR3 length	J gene	CDR3 protein
TRBV15	15	TRBJ2-7	CATSKGSESSYEQYF
TRBV6-5	15	-	CASSPGLSTADEQYF
TRBV7-9	16	TRBJ2-1	CASSLARVRSYNEQFF
TRBV14	15	TRBJ2-7	CASSPFGGLDYEQYF
TRBV11-3	14	TRBJ1-1	CAFPVGAPNTEAFF
TRBV28	15	TRBJ1-1	CASSLFKTVFNEAFF
TRBV19	15	TRBJ1-2	CASSTQTGDFNGYTF
TRBV28	20	TRBJ1-5	CASSLWPPGQGIYGNQPQHF
TRBV5-1	16	TRBJ1-3	CASSPDISYSGNTIYF
TRBV5-4	13	TRBJ2-3	CASRTGRTDTQYF
TRBV9	19	TRBJ2-2	CASSVGLAGALGDTGELFF
TRBV30	12	TRBJ1-1	CAWSVGQYEAFF
TRBV9	15	TRBJ2-2	CASSVRTSDTGELFF
TRBV5-1	15	TRBJ2-5	CASSLGLAGAETQYF
TRBV29-1	15	TRBJ2-5	CSVASSAVRGETQYF
TRBV2	13	TRBJ2-2	CASKLTNTGELFF
TRBV7-9	12	TRBJ2-7	CSSSRQGSWLYF
TRBV11-3	15	TRBJ2-7	CASSLDPSRGDEQYF
TRBV6-6	16	TRBJ2-7	CASRRTGESLTYEQYF
TRBV7-9	14	TRBJ1-2	CASSPRGLPDGYTF
TRBV6-4	13	TRBJ1-2	CASSPTGFYGYTF
TRBV7-6	17	TRBJ2-7	CASSLAPVVGLAREQYF
TRBV19	18	TRBJ2-5	CASSIDIPGASGLGAQYF
TRBV7-9	13	TRBJ1-1	CASSSGQGAAAFF
TRBV10-3	19	TRBJ2-1	CAISEYSGSSPFSYNEQFF
TRBV5-1	13	TRBJ2-1	CASSLGTAAEQFF
TRBV5-8	13	TRBJ1-5	CASSRQGAEPQHF
TRBV4-3	15	TRBJ2-1	CASSQDPTTLGEQFF
TRBV7-9	15	TRBJ2-3	CASSLGAGFTDTQYF
TRBV7-2	14	TRBJ1-2	CASSLKGRASGYTF
TRBV18	13	TRBJ1-2	CASSPRGGDGYTF
TRBV18	15	TRBJ2-3	CASSPAGGGTDTQYF
TRBV9	19	TRBJ2-7	CASSVLDHTWTGTTYEQYF
TRBV2	14	TRBJ1-1	CASSWGHWDTEAFF
TRBV6-5	14	TRBJ1-1	CASSYQGLNTEAFF
TRBV30	14	-	CAWDRDRHSYEQYF
TRBV6-6	15	TRBJ1-1	CASSYGDRSNTEAFF
TRBV7-2	13	TRBJ2-1	CASREASLDEQFF
TRBV5-1	14	TRBJ2-1	CASGPSGPYNEQFF
TRBV10-3	15	TRBJ2-7	CAISTEGASSYEQYF